Below, one T cell receptor (beta chain) is given with its context. What it binds is not known. The data were taken from a study of vaccination effects on CD4 cells after COVID-19. At the end of more than 8 days of culture, CD4+ T cells were isolated. The protocol was immunoSEQ multiplex PCR, while the TCRdb copy is restricted to in-frame clones and leaves out a portion. The profile shows about 25,000 clones, nearly 75% of them singletons. This TCR was recovered from a human donor who received a COVID-19 vaccine. This sample comprised CD4+ T cells from PBMCs cultured without peptide, obtained before COVID-19 vaccination.

Written as DNA, the CDR3 is TGTGCCACCAGCAGAGGACTCCACTACACAGATACGCAGTATTTT. It encodes CATSRGLHYTDTQYF. The chain joins TRBV15 to TRBJ2-3, with D unresolved. Germline-derived CDR1 and CDR2 are LNHNV and YYDKDF (reference sequence). Trimming left V 1 base short and J 2 bases short, with 10 bases between. The CDR3 is 15 amino acids. The full variable domain, in which reference TRBV15 and TRBJ2-3 provide the parts outside the CDR3, is DAMVIQNPRYQVTQFGKPVTLSCSQTLNHNVMYWYQQKSSQAPKLLFHYYDKDFNNEADTPDNFQSRRPNTSFCFLDIRSPGLGDTAMYLCATSRGLHYTDTQYFGPGTRLTVL.